This T cell receptor beta chain was retrieved from a study of cytomegalovirus exposure and HLA in healthy donors. Both 60 Vbeta primers and 13 Jbeta primers went into the PCR. Measured with immunoSEQ multiplex PCR; TCRdb has only the in-frame clones, and not every one. The sample lists roughly 240,000 clones; roughly 84% were seen once. V lost 0 bases, J lost 7 bases, and 11 bases lay in between. The CDR3 contains 14 residues. The germline V gene encodes CDR1 SGDLS and CDR2 YYNGEE. The sequenced sample was PBMCs. The sequence came from a girl aged 2-10 years in good health and CMV-seronegative. This chain uses TRBV9 with TRBJ2-4, with D perhaps TRBD1 (6 bases). This CDR3 reads CASSVASRGNIQYF. CDR3 in DNA: TGTGCCAGCAGCGTAGCGTCTAGGGGGAACATTCAGTACTTC. Full variable domain (rest looked up from reference TRBV9 and TRBJ2-4): DSGVTQTPKHLITATGQRVTLRCSPRSGDLSVYWYQQSLDQGLQFLIQYYNGEERAKGNILERFSAQQFPDLHSELNLSSLELGDSALYFCASSVASRGNIQYFGAGTRLSVL.